A single sample gave rise to the 14 T cell receptor beta chains below, sequenced in a study of blood T cell repertoires in COVID-19. Sequencing was performed with immunoSEQ multiplex PCR; in TCRdb, only in-frame clones are kept and a portion is missing. The sample shows about 85,000 clones, approximately 78% of them seen only once. Sequencing was carried out using peripheral blood. Every receptor here comes from a woman aged 80 or over with acute or convalescent COVID-19.

The V gene is TRBV20-1, the J gene TRBJ1-3, with unresolved D. Per germline, CDR1 DFQATT and CDR2 SNEGSKA (reference sequence). Trimming removed 3 bases from V and 8 bases from J, with 20 bases in between. CDR3 size: 15 residues. This CDR3 is CSASLRRSQVDTIYF. The DNA for the CDR3 is TGCAGTGCTAGTTTGCGAAGGTCCCAGGTAGACACCATATATTTT.

The chain employs TRBV6-1 and TRBJ1-1, with 7 bases matching TRBD1. Losses at the gene ends were 2 bases for V and 9 bases for J; bases not matched to a gene: 9. The germline V gene encodes CDR1 MNHNS and CDR2 SASEGT. The length of the CDR3 is 14 residues. CDR3 region: CASSESVTGQKAFF. The CDR3 bases are TGTGCCAGCAGTGAATCGGTGACAGGGCAGAAAGCTTTCTTT.

The CDR3 is CASSTGSPLEQYF. In DNA form, the CDR3 reads TGTGCCAGCAGTACCGGGTCGCCCCTCGAGCAGTACTTC. The chain links TRBV27 to TRBJ2-7; D not certain. This CDR3 has 13 amino acids. V was pared by 5 bases and J by 6 bases, with 14 bases between. Looked up from germline, CDR1 is MNHEY and CDR2 is SMNVEV (reference sequence).

The V and J genes are TRBV9 and TRBJ2-7, with 9 bases fitting TRBD1. This CDR3 contains 14 residues. V dropped 0 bases and J dropped 2; count of bases not matched to a gene: 0. The germline gives CDR1 SGDLS, CDR2 YYNGEE. The CDR3 DNA is TGTGCCAGCAGCGTAGGACAGGGGGCCTACGAGCAGTACTTC. Translating gives CASSVGQGAYEQYF.

V and J are TRBV3-1 (or the pseudogene TRBV3-2) and TRBJ1-3; D remains unclear. The CDR3 length is 15 residues. Germline V gene data show CDR1 as LGHDT and CDR2 as YNNKEL (reference sequence). Trimming removed 0 bases from V and 0 bases from J, with 6 bases in between. CDR3 in amino acids: CASSQDMASGNTIYF. The CDR3 coding sequence is TGTGCCAGCAGCCAAGATATGGCCTCTGGAAACACCATATATTTT.

The gene calls are TRBV18 and TRBJ2-5, with D unresolved. V was clipped by 6 bases and J by 3 bases, with 11 bases between them. Germline V gives CDR1 KGHSH, CDR2 LQKENI. CDR3 size: 13 residues. CDR3: CASSQRVEETQYF. CDR3 nucleotide sequence: TGTGCCAGCTCGCAACGGGTTGAAGAGACCCAGTACTTC.

V usage is TRBV18 and J usage is TRBJ2-7; D is ambiguous. This CDR3 spans 13 amino acids. Trimming took 3 bases from V and 5 from J, leaving 11 bases between them. Per germline, CDR1 KGHSH and CDR2 LQKENI. CDR3 loop: CASSPPMSDEQYF. The CDR3 region has the DNA TGTGCCAGCTCACCCCCTATGAGTGACGAGCAGTACTTC.

The chain links TRBV24-1 to TRBJ2-2; 9 bases map to TRBD1. With V trimmed by 1 base and J by 7 bases, 15 bases remained unmatched. CDR1 is KGHDR, CDR2 SFDVKD, per germline. The CDR3 loop spans 19 amino acids. This CDR3 reads CATSDLHLWDRANCGELFF. The CDR3 bases are TGTGCCACCAGTGATTTACACCTTTGGGACAGGGCTAATTGCGGGGAGCTGTTTTTT.

This clone came up once. The chain recombines TRBV19 with TRBJ1-5; TRBD1 might be the D (5 bases). Trimming removed 1 base from V and 3 bases from J, with 10 bases in between. This CDR3 spans 15 amino acids. Per germline, CDR1 LNHDA and CDR2 SQIVND (reference sequence). The CDR3, as DNA: TGTGCCAGTAGTATAGTGGGACTGAACAATCAGCCCCAGCATTTT. Amino acid sequence: CASSIVGLNNQPQHF.

J is TRBJ2-7 and V is TRBV12-5; D perhaps matches TRBD2 (5 bases). In germline, CDR1 is LGHNT, CDR2 FRNRAP. The V end lost 0 bases, the J end lost 4 bases, and 7 bases lay between the germline ends. CDR3 length: 13 residues. CDR3 protein: CASGLVPGYEQYF. CDR3 DNA: TGTGCTAGTGGTTTGGTCCCGGGGTACGAGCAGTACTTC. Combining the CDR3 with reference TRBV12-5 and TRBJ2-7 gives the whole variable domain DARVTQTPRHKVTEMGQEVTMRCQPILGHNTVFWYRQTMMQGLELLAYFRNRAPLDDSGMPKDRFSAEMPDATLATLKIQPSEPRDSAVYFCASGLVPGYEQYFGPGTRLTVT.

This clone was counted only a few times. This chain connects TRBV14 to TRBJ1-2; 7 nucleotides line up with TRBD1. The CDR3 sequence is 14 residues long. The V gene end was trimmed by 4 bases and the J gene end by 4 bases; junction bases not matched to a gene: 6. In germline, CDR1 is SGHDN, CDR2 FVKESK. CDR3 sequence reads: CASSRTGAGYGYTF. As DNA, the CDR3 is TGTGCCAGCAGCCGAACAGGGGCCGGCTATGGCTACACCTTC.

The chain combines TRBV6-4 with TRBJ1-6, with a tentative D call TRBD1 (6 bases). This CDR3 comprises 15 residues. Germline CDR1 MRHNA, CDR2 SNTAGT. With 3 bases removed from V and 10 bases from J, the gap between germline ends came to 16 bases. The CDR3 DNA sequence: TGTGCCAGCAGTGAGGGGGCGGCTACGCGATCACCCCTCCACTTT. Its translation is CASSEGAATRSPLHF.

The gene calls are TRBV19 and TRBJ1-5; 11 nucleotides agree with TRBD1. V was pared by 8 bases and J by 4 bases, with 7 bases of the junction left unmatched. The germline V gene has CDR1 LNHDA and CDR2 SQIVND (reference sequence). CDR3 length equals 15 residues. CDR3 protein: CASGGTGGSNQPQHF. CDR3 DNA sequence: TGTGCCAGTGGGGGGACAGGGGGTTCAAATCAGCCCCAGCATTTT.

The J gene is TRBJ2-5, the V gene TRBV1; TRBD1 is the table's D call, not checked against the DNA. TRBV1 is annotated as a pseudogene. CDR3 length: 12 amino acids. CDR3 in amino acids: CTSREGASTQYF. The CDR3 DNA is TGCACCAGCAGAGAGGGGGCGAGTACCCAGTACTTC.